A single sample is the source of the 19 T cell receptor beta chains below, sequenced in a study of OX40 agonist ivuxolimab in advanced cancers. Here immunoSEQ multiplex PCR was the method, and the copy in TCRdb shows in-frame clones only, minus some. The sample gives 50,000 or so clones, roughly 81% of which show up once; 4% to 6% is in the top ten. The starting material was CD4+ or CD8+ T cells sorted from blood, obtained in a trial of the OX40 agonist ivuxolimab. These receptors were obtained from an adult with an advanced solid tumor such as melanoma, head and neck, liver or kidney cancer.

This chain links TRBV7-8 with TRBJ2-7; 9 nucleotides align to TRBD2. The CDR3 is made up of 16 amino acids. CDR1 and CDR2 (germline): SGHVS, FQNEAQ. Trimming removed 4 bases from V and 2 bases from J; junction bases left unmatched: 9. The CDR3 spells CASSSTAGGATYEQYF. The CDR3, as DNA: TGTGCCAGCAGCTCAACCGCGGGGGGGGCTACCTACGAGCAGTACTTC.

The chain employs TRBV7-2 and TRBJ2-3, with 13 bases fitting TRBD2. In germline, CDR1 is SGHTA, CDR2 FQGNSA. The CDR3 runs 17 residues. Trimming took 5 bases from V and 2 from J; bases not matched to a gene: 7. The CDR3, as DNA: TGTGCCAGCAGCCTAGAGGGGACTAGCGGGGCCACAGATACGCAGTATTTT. Its protein is CASSLEGTSGATDTQYF.

The chain has TRBV16 and TRBJ2-5; D is possibly TRBD2 (5 bases). Germline CDR1 and CDR2: KGHSY and FQNENV. CDR3 size: 13 residues. Trimming took off 4 bases at V and 4 bases at J, with 10 bases between the two ends. The DNA of the CDR3 is TGTGCCAGCAGCCGGATTGAGGGAGAGACCCAGTACTTC. Protein product: CASSRIEGETQYF. Variable domain in full (rest from reference TRBV16 and TRBJ2-5): GEEVAQTPKHLVRGEGQKAKLYCAPIKGHSYVFWYQQVLKNEFKFLISFQNENVFDETGMPKERFSAKCLPNSPCSLEIQATKLEDSAVYFCASSRIEGETQYFGPGTRLLVL.

The chain's CDR3 is CASSRGRGLEQFF. The CDR3 nucleotides are TGTGCCAGCAGCCGGGGGCGTGGGCTCGAGCAGTTCTTC. The V and J genes are TRBV4-2 and TRBJ2-1; weak D call: TRBD1 (6 bases). CDR3 length: 13 amino acids. Trimming cost V 4 bases and J 10 bases, with 14 bases left between them. CDR1 and CDR2 from the germline V gene are LGHNA and YNFKEQ.

This clone occurred a few times. This chain connects TRBV2 to TRBJ1-4; 9 bases match TRBD1. Germline V gene lookup returns CDR1 SNHLY and CDR2 FYNNEI. The CDR3 spans 14 residues. V dropped 6 bases and J dropped 8; count of bases not matched to a gene: 7. The CDR3 protein is CASRLQGAGEKLFF. CDR3 coding DNA: TGTGCCAGCAGGTTACAGGGGGCAGGGGAAAAACTGTTTTTT.

The chain is built from TRBV6-5 and TRBJ2-7, with 10 positions matching TRBD1. This CDR3 spans 13 amino acids. The J segment lost 7 bases and the V segment lost 0 bases, leaving 0 bases of the junction unmatched. Germline CDR1 MNHEY, CDR2 SVGAGI. CDR3 amino acids: CASSYSGQGEQYF. CDR3 nucleotide sequence: TGTGCCAGCAGTTACTCGGGACAGGGGGAGCAGTACTTC.

The chain uses TRBV6-7 and TRBJ2-5; D gene uncertain. TRBV6-7 belongs to the ORF category, with a function that is uncertain. Trimming cost V 2 bases and J 3 bases, with 7 bases left between them. The CDR3 runs to 13 residues. The CDR3 is CASSYERKETQYF. The CDR3 coding sequence is TGTGCCAGCAGTTACGAACGAAAAGAGACCCAGTACTTC.

This clone is a singleton in its sample. CDR3 nucleotides: TGTGCCAGCAGCACGGACATGGTCGGGTACGAGCAGTACTTC. This sequence encodes CASSTDMVGYEQYF. The chain joins TRBV9 to TRBJ2-7, with D maybe TRBD1 (5 bases). This CDR3 comprises 14 residues. The V gene's germline CDR1 is SGDLS and CDR2 YYNGEE. V was trimmed by 4 bases and J by 4 bases, leaving 15 bases between them. Drawing the rest from reference TRBV9 and TRBJ2-7, the complete variable domain is DSGVTQTPKHLITATGQRVTLRCSPRSGDLSVYWYQQSLDQGLQFLIQYYNGEERAKGNILERFSAQQFPDLHSELNLSSLELGDSALYFCASSTDMVGYEQYFGPGTRLTVT.

The CDR3 loop is CASSLAPLGSYEQYF. Here the CDR3 DNA reads TGTGCCAGCAGCTTAGCCCCCTTGGGCTCCTACGAGCAGTACTTC. The chain combines TRBV7-2 with TRBJ2-7; D is unclear. Trimming cost V 0 bases and J 0 bases, with 9 bases left between them. The germline V gene has CDR1 SGHTA and CDR2 FQGNSA. This CDR3 has 15 amino acids.

The rearrangement links TRBV9 to TRBJ2-3; TRBD2 might be the D (5 bases). The germline V and J ends were trimmed by 2 bases and 4 bases, with 14 bases remaining between them. The CDR3 contains 15 residues. The germline V gene encodes CDR1 SGDLS and CDR2 YYNGEE. Written as DNA, the CDR3 is TGTGCCAGCAGCGTTTTCGGGGAGTTCGCAGATACGCAGTATTTT. This gives the protein CASSVFGEFADTQYF. Looking up the rest from reference TRBV9 and TRBJ2-3 gives the full variable domain: DSGVTQTPKHLITATGQRVTLRCSPRSGDLSVYWYQQSLDQGLQFLIQYYNGEERAKGNILERFSAQQFPDLHSELNLSSLELGDSALYFCASSVFGEFADTQYFGPGTRLTVL.

The V call is TRBV5-1, the J call TRBJ1-6; TRBD1 matches 7 bases. The V and J ends lost 5 bases and 7 bases, in that order; junction bases with no gene match: 9. In germline, CDR1 is SGHRS, CDR2 YFSETQ. The CDR3 runs 15 residues. Here the CDR3 reads CASRPWTGPNSPLHF. The CDR3 DNA is TGCGCCAGCAGACCCTGGACAGGTCCAAATTCACCCCTCCACTTT.

The chain has TRBV28 and TRBJ2-7, with a tentative D call TRBD2 (5 bases). This CDR3 comprises 12 residues. The V end was cut by 8 bases, the J end by 0 bases, with 8 bases between. CDR1 is MDHEN and CDR2 is SYDVKM in the germline V gene. The CDR3 sequence: CASFRDSYEQYF. CDR3 DNA: TGTGCCAGCTTCCGGGACTCCTACGAGCAGTACTTC.

Notes on this clone: Other nucleotide sequences in the sample specify the same CDR3. The rearrangement uses TRBV11-3 and TRBJ2-7; D gene ambiguous. Per the germline V gene, CDR1 is SGHNT and CDR2 is YENEEA. Trimming left V 2 bases short and J 1 base short, with 3 bases between. CDR3 length: 12 residues. CDR3 loop: CASSLRSYEQYF. The CDR3 DNA is TGTGCCAGCAGCTTACGGTCCTACGAGCAGTACTTC.

The V gene is TRBV11-2, the J gene TRBJ2-1; 9 nucleotides agree with TRBD2. Germline values: CDR1 SGHAT, CDR2 FQNNGV. The ends lost 0 bases at V and 7 bases at J; junction bases unmatched: 4. There are 15 residues in the CDR3. The CDR3: CASSLEGSGSNEQFF. CDR3 nucleotides: TGTGCCAGCAGCTTAGAGGGTAGCGGGAGTAATGAGCAGTTCTTC.

The V and J genes are TRBV5-1 and TRBJ1-4; unclear D gene. CDR1 is SGHRS and CDR2 is YFSETQ in the germline V gene. The CDR3 is 15 residues long. V shed 0 bases and J shed 0 bases, with 6 bases lying between them. The CDR3 DNA reads TGCGCCAGCAGCTTGGAGGCAGCAACTAATGAAAAACTGTTTTTT. Translating it yields CASSLEAATNEKLFF.

This chain connects TRBV15 to TRBJ2-3, with 10 bases that match TRBD2. Germline loops: CDR1 LNHNV, CDR2 YYDKDF (reference sequence). V dropped 0 bases and J dropped 1; count of bases not matched to a gene: 1. The CDR3 runs to 16 residues. The CDR3 sequence: CATSREAGGGTDTQYF. CDR3 DNA sequence: TGTGCCACCAGCAGAGAAGCGGGAGGGGGCACAGATACGCAGTATTTT.

The gene calls are TRBV20-1 and TRBJ2-5; D remains ambiguous. CDR3 length: 10 amino acids. Germline V gene lookup returns CDR1 DFQATT and CDR2 SNEGSKA (reference sequence). Trimming cost V 6 bases and J 3 bases, with 5 bases left between them. The CDR3, as DNA: TGCAGTGCCTACAAAGAGACCCAGTACTTC. Protein: CSAYKETQYF.

The rearrangement joins TRBV6-1 to TRBJ2-5, with TRBD1 identical over 7 bases. With 7 bases clipped from V and 3 bases from J, the junction kept 11 bases outside the gene matches. Per the germline V gene, CDR1 is MNHNS and CDR2 is SASEGT. This CDR3 is built from 15 residues. Here the CDR3 reads CASIPWGTEKETQYF. In DNA, the CDR3 is TGTGCCAGCATCCCGTGGGGGACAGAAAAAGAGACCCAGTACTTC.

This chain links TRBV7-2 with TRBJ1-1, with unresolved D. CDR1 is SGHTA, CDR2 FQGNSA, per germline. CDR3 size: 14 residues. The V and J ends lost 4 bases and 0 bases respectively, with 9 bases between them. The CDR3, as DNA: TGTGCCAGCAGCTACGCCGGGATGAACACTGAAGCTTTCTTT. Protein: CASSYAGMNTEAFF.